This T cell receptor (beta chain) was found in a study of CD8+ T cells in alopecia areata. Overall study context: The study gave tofacitinib for 6 to 18 months, then 6 months off drug.

Study-wide results and caveats: Administration of tofacitinib significantly diminished scalp clonality and expanded CD8+ clones within the top 100.

Germline V gene sequence: CDR1 MNHEY, CDR2 SMNVEV (reference sequence). V lost 2 bases and J 2 bases, leaving 12 bases between the germline ends. The CDR3 totals 15 residues. On this clone itself: The antigen is not known.

cDNA reverse transcribed from extracted RNA served as the sequencing template. TCRdb's copy holds only in-frame clones and misses some; the assay was immunoSEQ multiplex PCR. The table has 80,000 or so clones, about 71% seen once. This sample's treatment: oral pan-JAK inhibitor, 5-10 mg twice daily. Lesional scalp punch biopsies and peripheral blood were collected from alopecia areata patients. The specimen was CD8+ T cells sorted from blood, collected at week 24, from a patient treated with tofacitinib. The sequence was collected from a human donor with alopecia areata. The chain uses TRBV27 and TRBJ1-1; no reliable D call. CDR3 nucleotide sequence: TGTGCCAGCAGTTTAGTAGGACCCCTCAACACTGAAGCTTTCTTT. Its translation is CASSLVGPLNTEAFF.